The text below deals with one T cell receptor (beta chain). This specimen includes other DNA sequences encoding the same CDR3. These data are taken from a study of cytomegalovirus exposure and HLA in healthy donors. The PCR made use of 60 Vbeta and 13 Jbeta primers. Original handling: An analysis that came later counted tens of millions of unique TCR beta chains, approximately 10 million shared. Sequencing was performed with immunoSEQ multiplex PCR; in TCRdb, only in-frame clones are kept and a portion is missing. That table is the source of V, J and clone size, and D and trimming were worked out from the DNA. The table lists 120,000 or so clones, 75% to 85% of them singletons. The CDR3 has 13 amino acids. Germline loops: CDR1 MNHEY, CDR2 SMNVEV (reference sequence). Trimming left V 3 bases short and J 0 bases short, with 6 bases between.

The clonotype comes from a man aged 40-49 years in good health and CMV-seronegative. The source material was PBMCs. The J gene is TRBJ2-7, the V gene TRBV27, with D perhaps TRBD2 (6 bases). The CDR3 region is CASSFGGSYEQYF. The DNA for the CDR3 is TGTGCCAGCAGTTTCGGGGGCTCCTACGAGCAGTACTTC.